This T cell receptor (beta chain) derives from a study of T cell responses to AZD1222 COVID-19 vaccine. Broader study findings: Repertoires were collected only later (after the peak T cell response had occurred). Among vaccine-associated CD4 TCRs, coverage spanned spike, with dominance at 160-218 and 743-854. Baseline serostatus was positive in only five to seven AZD1222 recipients.

On this clone itself: Its antigen remains unidentified.

Assay: immunoSEQ multiplex PCR; the TCRdb copy retains only in-frame clones and omits some. The sample includes over 60,000 clones, 70% to 90% seen only once; the top ten take 4.8%. The CDR3 spans 14 residues. In germline, CDR1 is MDHEN, CDR2 SYDVKM. Trimming pared 5 bases from V and 1 base from J, leaving 12 bases between. The source material was peripheral blood, sampled 28 days after the second dose of the MenACWY control vaccine. This receptor was obtained from an adult who received the MenACWY meningococcal vaccine as a control. This chain connects TRBV28 to TRBJ2-7; D remains ambiguous. CDR3 amino acids: CASSTSGTSYEQYF. CDR3 in DNA: TGTGCCAGCAGTACCTCCGGAACGTCCTACGAGCAGTACTTC.